This TCR beta chain was captured in a study of shared clonotypes between healthy human individuals. As for this clone: Antigen unknown.

General study results and limits: Generation probabilities of non-shared clonotypes were lower (relative to those shared by all four donors).

Germline-derived CDR1 and CDR2 are MNHEY and SVGAGI. V was pared by 8 bases and J by 0 bases, with 7 bases between. The CDR3 is 13 residues long. Donors included only healthy HIV-negative adults lacking recent acute infections or vaccinations. Evenly divided among several immunoSEQ plates was the genomic DNA of each subset. Here immunoSEQ multiplex PCR was the method, and the copy in TCRdb shows in-frame clones only, minus some. The sample includes around 2,000,000 clones, roughly 95% seen only once; the top ten take 0.1% to 0.15%. The receptor comes from a man aged 18 to 29 in good health. V is TRBV6-5 and J is TRBJ2-2, with D tentatively TRBD1 (6 bases). Sequencing was done on a sample of naive CD4+ T cells sorted from blood. The subset here: CD45RA+ positively selected. CDR3: CASWGPNTGELFF. CDR3 coding DNA: TGTGCCAGCTGGGGGCCGAACACCGGGGAGCTGTTTTTT.